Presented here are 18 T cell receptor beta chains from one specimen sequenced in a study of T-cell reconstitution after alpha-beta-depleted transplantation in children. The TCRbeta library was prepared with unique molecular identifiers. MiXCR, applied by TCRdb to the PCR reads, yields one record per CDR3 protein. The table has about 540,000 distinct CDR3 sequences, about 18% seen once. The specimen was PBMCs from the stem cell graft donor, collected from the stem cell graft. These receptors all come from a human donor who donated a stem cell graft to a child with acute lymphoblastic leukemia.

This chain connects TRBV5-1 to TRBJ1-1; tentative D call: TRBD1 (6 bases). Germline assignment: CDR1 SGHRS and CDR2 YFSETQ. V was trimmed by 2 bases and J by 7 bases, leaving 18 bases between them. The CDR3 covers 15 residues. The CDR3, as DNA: TGCGCCAGCAGCTTCTACCAGGGGCTACCCCTTGAAGCTTTCTTT. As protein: CASSFYQGLPLEAFF.

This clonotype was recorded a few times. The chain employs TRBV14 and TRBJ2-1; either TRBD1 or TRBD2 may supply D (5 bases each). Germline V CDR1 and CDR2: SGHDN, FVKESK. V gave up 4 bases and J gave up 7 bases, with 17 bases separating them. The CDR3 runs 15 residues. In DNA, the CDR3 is TGTGCCAGCAGCCTCCTGCAGGGCTCGGGGAATGAGCAGTTCTTC. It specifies CASSLLQGSGNEQFF.

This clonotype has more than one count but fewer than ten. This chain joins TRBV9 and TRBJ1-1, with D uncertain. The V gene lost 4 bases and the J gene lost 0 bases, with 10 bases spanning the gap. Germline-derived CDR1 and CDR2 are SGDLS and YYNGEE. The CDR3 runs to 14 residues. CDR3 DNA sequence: TGTGCCAGCAGCCCTCAGACACTGAACACTGAAGCTTTCTTT. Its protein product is CASSPQTLNTEAFF. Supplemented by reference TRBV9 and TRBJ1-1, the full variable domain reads DSGVTQTPKHLITATGQRVTLRCSPRSGDLSVYWYQQSLDQGLQFLIQYYNGEERAKGNILERFSAQQFPDLHSELNLSSLELGDSALYFCASSPQTLNTEAFFGQGTRLTVV.

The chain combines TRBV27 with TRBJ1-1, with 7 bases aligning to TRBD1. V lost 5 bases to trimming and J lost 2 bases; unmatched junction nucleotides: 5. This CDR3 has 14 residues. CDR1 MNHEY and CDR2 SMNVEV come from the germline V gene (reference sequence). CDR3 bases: TGTGCCAGCAGTGTAGCAGGGGGTAACACTGAAGCTTTCTTT. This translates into CASSVAGGNTEAFF.

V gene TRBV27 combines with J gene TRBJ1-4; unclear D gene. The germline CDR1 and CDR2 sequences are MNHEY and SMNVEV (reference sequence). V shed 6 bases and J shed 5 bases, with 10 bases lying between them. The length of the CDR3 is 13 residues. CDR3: CASRRVTNEKLFF. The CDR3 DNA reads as TGTGCCAGCAGACGGGTAACGAATGAAAAACTGTTTTTT. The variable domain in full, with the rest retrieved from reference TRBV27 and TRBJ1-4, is EAQVTQNPRYLITVTGKKLTVTCSQNMNHEYMSWYRQDPGLGLRQIYYSMNVEVTDKGDVPEGYKVSRKEKRNFPLILESPSPNQTSLYFCASRRVTNEKLFFGSGTQLSVL.

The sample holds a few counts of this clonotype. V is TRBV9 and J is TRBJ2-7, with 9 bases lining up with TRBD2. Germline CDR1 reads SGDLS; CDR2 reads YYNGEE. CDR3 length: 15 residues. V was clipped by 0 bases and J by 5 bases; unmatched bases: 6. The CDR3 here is CASSVEGTSLDEQYF. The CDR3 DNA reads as TGTGCCAGCAGCGTAGAAGGGACTAGCCTGGACGAGCAGTACTTC.

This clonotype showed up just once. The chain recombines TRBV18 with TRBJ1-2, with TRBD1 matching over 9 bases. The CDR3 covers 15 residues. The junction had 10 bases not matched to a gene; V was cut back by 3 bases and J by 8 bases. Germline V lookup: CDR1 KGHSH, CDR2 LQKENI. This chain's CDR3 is CASSPYRQGEKGYTF. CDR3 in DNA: TGTGCCAGCTCACCTTACCGACAGGGGGAAAAAGGCTACACCTTC.

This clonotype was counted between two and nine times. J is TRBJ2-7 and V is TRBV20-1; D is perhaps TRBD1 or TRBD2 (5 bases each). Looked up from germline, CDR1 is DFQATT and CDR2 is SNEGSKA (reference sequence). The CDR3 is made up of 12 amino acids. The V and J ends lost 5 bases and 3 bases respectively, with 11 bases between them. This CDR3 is CSAGSQGYEQYF. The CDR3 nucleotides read TGCAGTGCTGGGAGTCAGGGCTACGAGCAGTACTTC.

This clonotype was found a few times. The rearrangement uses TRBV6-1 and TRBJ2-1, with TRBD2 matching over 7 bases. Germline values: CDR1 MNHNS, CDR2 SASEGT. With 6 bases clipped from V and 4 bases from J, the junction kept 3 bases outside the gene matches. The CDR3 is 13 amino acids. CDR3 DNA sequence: TGTGCCAGCAGGAAGCGGGGTTACAATGAGCAGTTCTTC. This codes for CASRKRGYNEQFF.

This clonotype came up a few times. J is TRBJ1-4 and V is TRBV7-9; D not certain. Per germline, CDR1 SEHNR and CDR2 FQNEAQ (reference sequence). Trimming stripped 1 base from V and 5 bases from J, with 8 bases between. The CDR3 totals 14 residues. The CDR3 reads CASSLDLMNEKLFF. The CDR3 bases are TGTGCCAGCAGCTTAGACCTGATGAATGAAAAACTGTTTTTT.

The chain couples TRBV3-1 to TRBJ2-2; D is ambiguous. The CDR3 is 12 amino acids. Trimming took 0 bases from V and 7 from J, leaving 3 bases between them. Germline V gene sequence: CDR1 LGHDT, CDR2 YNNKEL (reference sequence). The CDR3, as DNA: TGTGCCAGCAGCCAAGAGGACGGGGAGCTGTTTTTT. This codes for CASSQEDGELFF.

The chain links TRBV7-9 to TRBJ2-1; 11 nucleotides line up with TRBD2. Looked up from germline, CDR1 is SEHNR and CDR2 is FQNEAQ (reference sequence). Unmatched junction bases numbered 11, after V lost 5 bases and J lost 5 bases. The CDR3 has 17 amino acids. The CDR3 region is CASSLSFGTSGHNEQFF. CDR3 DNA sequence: TGTGCCAGCAGCCTATCATTTGGGACTAGCGGCCACAATGAGCAGTTCTTC.

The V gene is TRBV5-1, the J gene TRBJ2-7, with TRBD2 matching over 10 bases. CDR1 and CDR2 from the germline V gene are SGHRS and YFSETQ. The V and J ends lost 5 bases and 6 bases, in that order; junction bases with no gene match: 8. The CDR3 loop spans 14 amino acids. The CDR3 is CASRASGSYVEQYF. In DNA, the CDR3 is TGCGCCAGCAGAGCTAGCGGGAGCTACGTCGAGCAGTACTTC.

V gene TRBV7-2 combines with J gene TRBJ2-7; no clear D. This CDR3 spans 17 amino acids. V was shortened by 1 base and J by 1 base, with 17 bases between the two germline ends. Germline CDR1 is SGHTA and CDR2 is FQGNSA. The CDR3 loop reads CASSLVPTWGRSYEQYF. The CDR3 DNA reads TGTGCCAGCAGCTTAGTTCCGACGTGGGGTAGATCCTACGAGCAGTACTTC.

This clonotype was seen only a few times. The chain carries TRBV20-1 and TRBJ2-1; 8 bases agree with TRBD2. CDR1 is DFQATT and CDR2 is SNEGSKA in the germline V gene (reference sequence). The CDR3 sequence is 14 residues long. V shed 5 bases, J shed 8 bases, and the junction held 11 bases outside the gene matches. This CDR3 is CSAERRGAGDEQFF. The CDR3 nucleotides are TGCAGTGCTGAGCGGCGGGGGGCTGGCGATGAGCAGTTCTTC.

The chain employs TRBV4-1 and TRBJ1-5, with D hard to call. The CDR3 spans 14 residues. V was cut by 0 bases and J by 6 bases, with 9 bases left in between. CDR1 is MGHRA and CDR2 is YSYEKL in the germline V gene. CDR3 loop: CASSQDSYVQPQHF. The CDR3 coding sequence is TGCGCCAGCAGCCAAGATTCCTACGTTCAGCCCCAGCATTTT.

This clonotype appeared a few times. CDR3 nucleotide sequence: TGTGCCAGCAGTGAAACAGGCAACTATGGCTACACCTTC. Translated, it gives CASSETGNYGYTF. This chain uses TRBV25-1 with TRBJ1-2; D is perhaps TRBD1 (5 bases). Germline V gene lookup returns CDR1 MGHDK and CDR2 SYGVNS. Trimming left V 2 bases short and J 2 bases short, with 6 bases between. The CDR3 consists of 13 residues.

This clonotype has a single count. This CDR3 reads CATSRARDRRGTQYF. In DNA form, the CDR3 reads TGTGCCACCAGCAGGGCGCGGGACCGACGAGGGACCCAGTACTTC. The chain has TRBV15 and TRBJ2-5; tentatively, D is TRBD2 (6 bases). The germline V gene has CDR1 LNHNV and CDR2 YYDKDF (reference sequence). The CDR3 runs to 15 residues. Trimming took off 3 bases at V and 7 bases at J, with 18 bases between the two ends.